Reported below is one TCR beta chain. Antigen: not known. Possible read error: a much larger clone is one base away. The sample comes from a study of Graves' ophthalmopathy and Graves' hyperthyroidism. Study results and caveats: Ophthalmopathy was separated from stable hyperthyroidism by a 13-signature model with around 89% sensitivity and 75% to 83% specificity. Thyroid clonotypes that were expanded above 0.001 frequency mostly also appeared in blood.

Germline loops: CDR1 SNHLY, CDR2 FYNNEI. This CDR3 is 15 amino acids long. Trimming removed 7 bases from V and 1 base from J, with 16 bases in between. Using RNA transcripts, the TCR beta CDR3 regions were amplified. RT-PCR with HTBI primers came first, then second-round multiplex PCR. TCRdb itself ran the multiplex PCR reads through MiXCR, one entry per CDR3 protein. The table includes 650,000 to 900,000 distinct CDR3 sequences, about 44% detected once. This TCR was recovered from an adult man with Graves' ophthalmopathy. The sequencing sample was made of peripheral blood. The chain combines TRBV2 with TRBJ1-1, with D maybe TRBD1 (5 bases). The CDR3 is CASMVRQTKNTEAFF. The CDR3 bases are TGTGCCAGCATGGTGAGACAGACCAAGAACACTGAAGCTTTCTTT.